The 25 T cell receptor beta chains below all came from one sample that was sequenced in a study of blood T cells in healthy people across ages. The use of a sample-barcoded 5' primer and a J-beta primer mix characterized a second PCR of about 7 to 12 cycles. TCRdb re-analysed the 5' RACE reads in MiXCR, keeping a single row per CDR3 protein. The table shows under 2 million distinct CDR3 sequences, with 30% to 40% occurring only once. Sequenced material: blood. All receptors come from a woman aged 30 to 39 in good health.

This clonotype was recorded a few times. The chain joins TRBV18 to TRBJ2-7, with a tentative D call TRBD2 (6 bases). CDR1 and CDR2 (germline): KGHSH, LQKENI. The CDR3 is 13 residues long. Trimming pared 2 bases from V and 4 bases from J, leaving 9 bases between. The CDR3 loop reads CASSPDGGYEQYF. The CDR3 DNA is TGTGCCAGCTCACCAGACGGAGGGTACGAGCAGTACTTC.

The chain combines TRBV5-1 with TRBJ2-1; TRBD2 matches 9 bases. Germline lookup yields CDR1 SGHRS and CDR2 YFSETQ. Trimming took 0 bases from V and 9 from J; bases not matched to a gene: 7. The CDR3 spans 15 residues. CDR3 bases: TGCGCCAGCAGCTTGGCTAGCGGGGTCCGCCTTGAGCAGTTCTTC. This gives the protein CASSLASGVRLEQFF.

This clonotype was seen only a few times. V is TRBV4-1 and J is TRBJ1-5; D is undetermined. Trimming cost V 5 bases and J 6 bases, with 14 bases left between them. The CDR3 length is 14 residues. CDR1 is MGHRA, CDR2 YSYEKL, per germline. CDR3 nucleotide sequence: TGCGCCAGCAGCGCCCAAGGGCCCGGTCAGCCCCAGCATTTT. Protein: CASSAQGPGQPQHF.

This clonotype has only a few counts. V and J are TRBV7-9 and TRBJ2-1; D may be TRBD1 (6 bases). The CDR3 length is 19 residues. V lost 3 bases to trimming and J lost 4 bases, with 25 bases between them. CDR1 and CDR2 from the germline V gene are SEHNR and FQNEAQ (reference sequence). The CDR3 region has the DNA TGTGCCAGCAGCTTCCTACTAGGGGGAGCGGCATCCGCTTACAATGAGCAGTTCTTC. This translates into CASSFLLGGAASAYNEQFF.

The gene calls are TRBV6-6 and TRBJ2-7; D remains unclear. CDR1 and CDR2 from the germline V gene are MNHNY and SVGAGI (reference sequence). The CDR3 totals 14 residues. Deletions cut 4 bases from V and 3 bases from J, with 13 bases between. CDR3 region: CASSCSKAGYEQYF. CDR3 DNA sequence: TGTGCCAGCAGTTGCTCGAAGGCAGGCTACGAGCAGTACTTC.

J is TRBJ1-2 and V is TRBV3-1; D is ambiguous. V dropped 1 base and J dropped 0 bases, with 6 bases sitting between them. Per the germline V gene, CDR1 is LGHDT and CDR2 is YNNKEL (reference sequence). This CDR3 has 14 amino acids. This chain's CDR3 is CASSQGETNYGYTF. DNA of the CDR3: TGTGCCAGCAGCCAAGGTGAAACTAACTATGGCTACACCTTC. Filled out from reference TRBV3-1 and TRBJ1-2, the complete variable domain reads DTAVSQTPKYLVTQMGNDKSIKCEQNLGHDTMYWYKQDSKKFLKIMFSYNNKELIINETVPNRFSPKSPDKAHLNLHINSLELGDSAVYFCASSQGETNYGYTFGSGTRLTVV.

This clonotype was counted only a few times. The chain employs TRBV5-5 and TRBJ2-1, with 11 positions matching TRBD2. The CDR3 extends over 16 amino acids. J was trimmed by 10 bases and V by 6 bases; bases with no gene match: 15. Germline CDR1 and CDR2: SGHKS and YYEKEE (reference sequence). CDR3 sequence: CASTFGLAGVAGEQFF. CDR3 coding DNA: TGTGCCAGCACCTTTGGACTAGCGGGTGTCGCAGGGGAGCAGTTCTTC.

There are a few counts of this clonotype. V is TRBV20-1 and J is TRBJ2-1; 11 bases agree with TRBD2. Per germline, CDR1 DFQATT and CDR2 SNEGSKA (reference sequence). The CDR3 extends over 17 amino acids. Trimming cost V 1 base and J 0 bases; bases outside gene matches: 5. CDR3 DNA sequence: TGCAGTGCTAGAGTGGCTAGCGGGAGGAGCTCCTACAATGAGCAGTTCTTC. As protein: CSARVASGRSSYNEQFF.

The V and J genes are TRBV3-1 and TRBJ2-7; 13 bases are shared with TRBD2. Germline V gene sequence: CDR1 LGHDT, CDR2 YNNKEL (reference sequence). J was trimmed by 6 bases and V by 3 bases; bases with no gene match: 11. The CDR3 contains 17 residues. CDR3 DNA: TGTGCCAGCAGCCACCAACTAGCGGGGGGGCTTCTGCTCGAGCAGTACTTC. Its translation: CASSHQLAGGLLLEQYF.

The chain employs TRBV6-1 and TRBJ1-5; D ambiguous. The CDR3 is 14 amino acids. Trimming pared 2 bases from V and 2 bases from J, leaving 7 bases between. Germline CDR1 is MNHNS and CDR2 is SASEGT. CDR3 sequence: CASSERARNQPQHF. The DNA of the CDR3 is TGTGCCAGCAGTGAAAGGGCGCGCAATCAGCCCCAGCATTTT.

The chain joins TRBV27 to TRBJ2-1; 10 bases line up with TRBD2. Germline CDR1 is MNHEY and CDR2 is SMNVEV (reference sequence). Trimming took 5 bases from V and 8 from J; bases not matched to a gene: 6. The CDR3 sequence is 14 residues long. The CDR3 nucleotides are TGTGCCAGCAGTGGGCGACTAGCGGGCTATGAGCAGTTCTTC. Protein product: CASSGRLAGYEQFF.

This clonotype has just a few counts. The DNA of the CDR3 is TGCGCCAGCAGCCAAGAACGCGGGGCTCCCTACGAGCAGTACTTC. This codes for CASSQERGAPYEQYF. This chain links TRBV4-1 with TRBJ2-7; D is possibly TRBD2 (6 bases). V shed 0 bases and J shed 2 bases, with 11 bases lying between them. The germline V gene encodes CDR1 MGHRA and CDR2 YSYEKL. The CDR3 covers 15 residues.

The CDR3 sequence is CASSTRHLSTDTQYF. CDR3 nucleotides: TGTGCCAGCAGCACCCGACACCTTAGCACAGATACGCAGTATTTT. The gene calls are TRBV7-2 and TRBJ2-3, with no clear D. This CDR3 contains 15 residues. Trimming removed 5 bases at V and 0 bases at J, with 12 bases between. Germline CDR1 SGHTA, CDR2 FQGNSA.

This clonotype was observed a handful of times. This rearrangement joins TRBV30 to TRBJ2-1; no definite D call. Trimming stripped 1 base from V and 4 bases from J, with 14 bases between. The CDR3 is 15 residues long. CDR1 GTSNPN and CDR2 SVGIG come from the germline V gene (reference sequence). CDR3 coding DNA: TGTGCCTGGAGTGCGGGCGAGAAACAGTACAATGAGCAGTTCTTC. Its protein product is CAWSAGEKQYNEQFF.

The chain is built from TRBV20-1 and TRBJ2-7; 13 nucleotides match TRBD2. The junction had 6 bases not matched to a gene; V was cut back by 5 bases and J by 5 bases. Germline V CDR1 and CDR2: DFQATT, SNEGSKA (reference sequence). The CDR3 covers 14 residues. The CDR3 loop reads CSAPRTSGSNEQYF. CDR3 coding DNA: TGCAGTGCTCCCCGGACTAGCGGGAGTAACGAGCAGTACTTC.

There are a few counts of this clonotype. The chain uses TRBV5-1 and TRBJ2-1; possibly TRBD1 for D (5 bases). This CDR3 contains 13 residues. Germline V gene sequence: CDR1 SGHRS, CDR2 YFSETQ. Trimming shortened V by 4 bases and J by 5 bases, and 10 bases separated the two germline ends. CDR3 in amino acids: CASSPDNDNEQFF. In DNA form, the CDR3 reads TGCGCCAGCAGCCCGGACAACGACAATGAGCAGTTCTTC.

This clonotype was seen more than once but under ten times. The rearrangement joins TRBV24-1 to TRBJ2-1, with 12 nucleotides matching TRBD1. This CDR3 has 16 amino acids. The trim removed 0 bases at V and 7 bases at J, leaving 3 bases unmatched. CDR1 KGHDR and CDR2 SFDVKD come from the germline V gene. This CDR3 reads CATSDLGTGGTNEQFF. The CDR3 coding sequence is TGTGCCACCAGTGATTTGGGGACAGGGGGCACAAATGAGCAGTTCTTC.

The chain uses TRBV20-1 and TRBJ1-2; 8 bases match TRBD1. The CDR3 is made up of 12 amino acids. V shed 6 bases and J 3 bases; nucleotides not matched to a gene: 3. Germline loops: CDR1 DFQATT, CDR2 SNEGSKA (reference sequence). The CDR3 DNA follows: TGCAGTGCCCTACAGGGGGACTATGGCTACACCTTC. Residues: CSALQGDYGYTF.

The chain couples TRBV20-1 to TRBJ2-3, with TRBD2 matching 13 bases. Germline loops: CDR1 DFQATT, CDR2 SNEGSKA (reference sequence). V trimming: 7 bases; J trimming: 3 bases; junction bases outside the gene matches: 4. This CDR3 has 14 residues. The DNA of the CDR3 is TGCAGTGTCTTGGGACTAGCGGGGACAGATACGCAGTATTTT. Translating gives CSVLGLAGTDTQYF.

CDR3 residues: CASSFHQNTEAFF. CDR3 in DNA: TGTGCCAGCAGCTTCCACCAGAACACTGAAGCTTTCTTT. This sequence joins TRBV11-2 and TRBJ1-1; no clear D gene. Germline assignment: CDR1 SGHAT and CDR2 FQNNGV. V gave up 3 bases and J gave up 1 base, with 6 bases separating them. The CDR3 is made up of 13 amino acids.

The chain recombines TRBV18 with TRBJ2-7, with D possibly being TRBD2 (5 bases). The CDR3 covers 16 residues. V shed 3 bases and J shed 6 bases, with 21 bases lying between them. Germline loops: CDR1 KGHSH, CDR2 LQKENI. The CDR3 sequence: CASSPKFRTEVAEQYF. The CDR3 bases are TGTGCCAGCTCACCCAAGTTTAGGACTGAGGTAGCCGAGCAGTACTTC.

This clonotype showed up just a few times. This sequence joins TRBV7-3 and TRBJ2-3; TRBD2 matches at 8 bases. CDR3 length: 13 residues. Germline trimming cut 4 bases from V and 4 bases from J; bases unmatched to any gene: 1. Per germline, CDR1 SGHTA and CDR2 FQGTGA. The CDR3 sequence: CASSYGGADTQYF. The CDR3 DNA reads as TGTGCCAGCAGCTACGGGGGGGCAGATACGCAGTATTTT. Complete variable domain (other parts from reference TRBV7-3 and TRBJ2-3): GAGVSQTPSNKVTEKGKYVELRCDPISGHTALYWYRQSLGQGPEFLIYFQGTGAADDSGLPNDRFFAVRPEGSVSTLKIQRTERGDSAVYLCASSYGGADTQYFGPGTRLTVL.

This chain links TRBV27 with TRBJ2-1; D gene uncertain. Germline CDR1 is MNHEY and CDR2 is SMNVEV (reference sequence). There are 14 residues in the CDR3. V lost 6 bases and J lost 8, with 17 bases in between. DNA for the CDR3: TGTGCCAGCAGCTGGCAGACCACCCTCGATGAGCAGTTCTTC. Encoded protein: CASSWQTTLDEQFF.

This chain connects TRBV12-3 or TRBV12-4 to TRBJ2-2; perhaps TRBD2 as D (7 bases). This CDR3 is 16 amino acids long. V gave up 3 bases and J gave up 7 bases, with 18 bases separating them. The CDR3: CASSLGAGESGGELFF. The CDR3 DNA reads TGTGCCAGCAGTTTGGGGGCGGGGGAATCTGGCGGGGAGCTGTTTTTT.

This clonotype was seen more than once but under ten times. The J gene is TRBJ1-1, the V gene TRBV9; 11 bases line up with TRBD1. This CDR3 has 19 residues. V dropped 0 bases and J dropped 1; count of bases not matched to a gene: 11. Looked up from germline, CDR1 is SGDLS and CDR2 is YYNGEE. The CDR3 DNA sequence: TGTGCCAGCAGCGTAGGAAGCGGGACAGGGGGGATGAGGAACACTGAAGCTTTCTTT. Translated: CASSVGSGTGGMRNTEAFF.